These 26 T cell receptor beta chains share one sample of origin, sequenced in a study of neoadjuvant anti-PD-1 for oral cavity cancer. The repertoire was sequenced with immunoSEQ multiplex PCR; TCRdb's copy has only in-frame clones and lacks some. The data contain some 22,000 clones, roughly a quarter of them singletons. Noted time point: after neoadjuvant nivolumab, at surgical resection. The sequencing here drew on tumor tissue, taken after nivolumab (anti-PD-1) treatment. These TCRs come from a person aged 40 to 85 with oral cavity squamous cell carcinoma.

The gene calls are TRBV7-6 and TRBJ2-3, with 8 bases identical to TRBD2. Looked up from germline, CDR1 is SGHVS and CDR2 is FNYEAQ. The V gene end was trimmed by 7 bases and the J gene end by 3 bases; junction bases not matched to a gene: 6. This CDR3 has 14 residues. The CDR3 region is CASTRRGRTDTQYF. The CDR3 nucleotides read TGTGCCAGCACCCGCCGCGGGAGGACAGATACGCAGTATTTT.

The table lists this clone with a few counts. J is TRBJ1-2 and V is TRBV19, with TRBD1 matching over 12 bases. There are 13 residues in the CDR3. Germline V gene lookup returns CDR1 LNHDA and CDR2 SQIVND (reference sequence). The trim removed 3 bases at V and 10 bases at J, leaving 3 bases unmatched. CDR3 coding DNA: TGTGCCAGTAGTATGCGGGACAGGGGGCCCTACACCTTC. Amino acid sequence: CASSMRDRGPYTF.

This clone has a count of ten or more. The rearrangement links TRBV6-1 to TRBJ2-2, with TRBD1 matching over 11 bases. Germline V lookup: CDR1 MNHNS, CDR2 SASEGT. The CDR3 sequence is 18 residues long. V dropped 4 bases and J dropped 6; count of bases not matched to a gene: 13. Written as DNA, the CDR3 is TGTGCCAGCAGTGGTCGGACAGGGGGCTTTTTGAAGTCCGGGGAGCTGTTTTTT. Amino acids: CASSGRTGGFLKSGELFF.

The chain combines TRBV30 with TRBJ2-1, with 7 bases that match TRBD2. CDR1 and CDR2 (germline): GTSNPN, SVGIG (reference sequence). The CDR3 sequence is 13 residues long. Germline trimming cut 2 bases from V and 7 bases from J; bases unmatched to any gene: 5. The CDR3 bases are TGTGCCTGGAGTTACACCGGGAGGAATGAGCAGTTCTTC. Translated, it gives CAWSYTGRNEQFF.

V and J are TRBV28 and TRBJ1-2; 9 bases are shared with TRBD1. The germline CDR1 and CDR2 sequences are MDHEN and SYDVKM. Germline trimming cut 5 bases from V and 4 bases from J; bases unmatched to any gene: 2. CDR3 size: 13 residues. The CDR3 protein is CASSQDRGYGYTF. The CDR3 nucleotides read TGTGCCAGCAGTCAGGACAGGGGCTATGGCTACACCTTC.

By share, this clone ranks as medium-sized. V and J are TRBV29-1 and TRBJ2-7; 8 bases are shared with TRBD2. The germline gives CDR1 SQVTM, CDR2 ANQGSEA. V shed 7 bases and J 0 bases; nucleotides not matched to a gene: 5. CDR3 length: 13 amino acids. CDR3 coding DNA: TGCAGCGCCAGAGCGGGAGACTCCTACGAGCAGTACTTC. As protein: CSARAGDSYEQYF.

The table lists this clone with a few counts. With a far larger clone one base away, a read error is the likely cause. The J gene is TRBJ2-5, the V gene TRBV4-2; D is possibly TRBD1 (6 bases). Germline loops: CDR1 LGHNA, CDR2 YNFKEQ. The V and J ends lost 3 bases and 5 bases respectively, with 16 bases between them. CDR3 length equals 15 residues. In DNA form, the CDR3 reads TGTGCCAGCAGCCAGGGACATGGGATCCAGGAGACCCAGTACTTC. Amino acids: CASSQGHGIQETQYF.

The rearrangement uses TRBV9 and TRBJ2-1; D not resolved. The CDR3 totals 13 residues. Germline V lookup: CDR1 SGDLS, CDR2 YYNGEE. V lost 2 bases, J lost 5 bases, and 8 bases lay in between. For the CDR3, the DNA is TGTGCCAGCAGCGTTGGGGTACACAATGAGCAGTTCTTC. Protein: CASSVGVHNEQFF.

Only a few counts were recorded for this clone. The rearrangement uses TRBV11-2 and TRBJ1-5; D possibly corresponds to TRBD1 (6 bases). Germline-derived CDR1 and CDR2 are SGHAT and FQNNGV. This CDR3 is built from 13 residues. Trimming cost V 5 bases and J 3 bases, with 8 bases left between them. CDR3 bases: TGTGCCAGCAGCCCGGGACACAATCAGCCCCAGCATTTT. Translated, it gives CASSPGHNQPQHF. Supplemented by reference TRBV11-2 and TRBJ1-5, the full variable domain reads EAGVAQSPRYKIIEKRQSVAFWCNPISGHATLYWYQQILGQGPKLLIQFQNNGVVDDSQLPKDRFSAERLKGVDSTLKIQPAKLEDSAVYLCASSPGHNQPQHFGDGTRLSIL.

This clone appeared a few times. This chain uses TRBV28 with TRBJ2-3; D is possibly TRBD2 (6 bases). Looked up from germline, CDR1 is MDHEN and CDR2 is SYDVKM. This CDR3 spans 16 amino acids. The germline V and J ends were trimmed by 6 bases and 3 bases, with 19 bases remaining between them. The CDR3 sequence is CASSQALGSTTDTQYF. In nucleotides, the CDR3 is TGTGCCAGCAGCCAAGCTCTCGGGAGTACGACAGATACGCAGTATTTT. Full variable domain (missing parts from reference TRBV28 and TRBJ2-3): DVKVTQSSRYLVKRTGEKVFLECVQDMDHENMFWYRQDPGLGLRLIYFSYDVKMKEKGDIPEGYSVSREKKERFSLILESASTNQTSMYLCASSQALGSTTDTQYFGPGTRLTVL.

The chain is built from TRBV27 and TRBJ2-5; D remains unclear. The V end was cut by 1 base, the J end by 5 bases, with 17 bases between. The CDR3 is 16 residues long. Germline loops: CDR1 MNHEY, CDR2 SMNVEV (reference sequence). The DNA of the CDR3 is TGTGCCAGCAGTTTATTAACGCCTAATACGCAGGAGACCCAGTACTTC. Protein product: CASSLLTPNTQETQYF.

The genes are TRBV6-1 and TRBJ1-5, with unresolved D. The CDR3 runs to 14 residues. Between the trimmed V and J ends, which lost 2 bases and 2 bases, there was a span of 7 bases. The V gene's germline CDR1 is MNHNS and CDR2 SASEGT. CDR3 residues: CASSEFLGNQPQHF. The CDR3 DNA follows: TGTGCCAGCAGTGAATTCCTGGGCAATCAGCCCCAGCATTTT.

This clone has a handful of counts. DNA of the CDR3: TGCGCCAGCTCTATGGGACTAGCGTACAATGAGCAGTTCTTC. This codes for CASSMGLAYNEQFF. The chain employs TRBV10-1 and TRBJ2-1; 10 bases are a match to TRBD2. Germline V lookup: CDR1 WNHNN, CDR2 SYGVQD (reference sequence). J gave up 4 bases and V 8 bases, and 5 bases lay outside the gene matches. The CDR3 has 14 residues.

The chain is built from TRBV11-2 and TRBJ2-2; D assignment may be TRBD1 or TRBD2 (6 bases each). This CDR3 has 17 amino acids. Trimming stripped 3 bases from V and 2 bases from J, with 16 bases between. CDR1 is SGHAT, CDR2 FQNNGV, per germline. CDR3 region: CASSLFKGGSNTGELFF. The CDR3 DNA follows: TGTGCCAGCAGCTTGTTTAAAGGGGGGTCTAACACCGGGGAGCTGTTTTTT.

Remarks on this clone: Germline is not matched at one junction end, which may reflect a read error. Other DNA sequences in the sample encode the same CDR3. The chain couples TRBV7-9 to TRBJ1-2, with D maybe TRBD1 (5 bases). The germline V gene has CDR1 SEHNR and CDR2 FQNEAQ (reference sequence). This CDR3 is 14 amino acids long. Here the CDR3 reads CASSLRSGVNGYTF. The CDR3 DNA reads TGCGCCAGCAGCTTGCGTTCGGGGGTTAATGGCTACACCTTC.

This clone was counted between two and nine times. The genes are TRBV18 and TRBJ2-7; maybe TRBD2 (6 bases). The CDR3 covers 14 residues. V was shortened by 1 base and J by 2 bases, with 9 bases between the two germline ends. Germline V CDR1 and CDR2: KGHSH, LQKENI. DNA of the CDR3: TGTGCCAGCTCACCACTCGCGGGACCCTACGAGCAGTACTTC. This translates into CASSPLAGPYEQYF.

This clone was picked up a small number of times. The CDR3: CAISGRVGHGEQFF. DNA for the CDR3: TGTGCCATCAGTGGGCGCGTAGGGCATGGGGAGCAGTTCTTC. The chain recombines TRBV10-3 with TRBJ2-1; no reliable D call. Germline values: CDR1 ENHRY, CDR2 SYGVKD. Trimming pared 4 bases from V and 10 bases from J, leaving 17 bases between. The CDR3 is made up of 14 amino acids.

The CDR3 nucleotides read TGTGCCAGCAGCTTGGTTTTGAGGGTCCTGACTTTC. Translated: CASSLVLRVLTF. The chain is built from TRBV7-9 and TRBJ2-6; D is unclear. The length of the CDR3 is 12 residues. Deletions cut 3 bases from V and 13 bases from J, with 10 bases between. The germline CDR1 and CDR2 sequences are SEHNR and FQNEAQ (reference sequence). The whole variable domain, remainder taken from reference TRBV7-9 and TRBJ2-6, is DTGVSQNPRHKITKRGQNVTFRCDPISEHNRLYWYRQTLGQGPEFLTYFQNEAQLEKSRLLSDRFSAERPKGSFSTLEIQRTEQGDSAMYLCASSLVLRVLTFGAGSRLTVL.

This clone was counted only a few times. The V call is TRBV7-9, the J call TRBJ1-1; D remains unclear. Germline CDR1 is SEHNR and CDR2 is FQNEAQ (reference sequence). The CDR3 has 11 residues. Trimming removed 5 bases at V and 6 bases at J, with 7 bases between. The CDR3 sequence is CASSLSAEAFF. CDR3 nucleotides: TGTGCCAGCAGCCTCAGCGCTGAAGCTTTCTTT.

This clone came up a few times. The V and J genes are TRBV5-1 and TRBJ2-7; 7 bases are shared with TRBD1. The V gene's germline CDR1 is SGHRS and CDR2 YFSETQ. The CDR3 is 15 amino acids. V lost 4 bases to trimming and J lost 3 bases; unmatched junction nucleotides: 10. The CDR3 reads CASSIKGASSYEQYF. The CDR3 DNA is TGCGCCAGCAGCATTAAGGGGGCGTCTAGCTACGAGCAGTACTTC.

The chain joins TRBV4-1 to TRBJ1-1; maybe TRBD1 (6 bases). Deletions cut 5 bases from V and 4 bases from J, with 17 bases between. This CDR3 comprises 15 residues. Germline assignment: CDR1 MGHRA and CDR2 YSYEKL. In DNA form, the CDR3 reads TGCGCCAGCAGCTATAGGTTACAGGGCGGCACTGAAGCTTTCTTT. Protein sequence: CASSYRLQGGTEAFF.

This clone is termed medium-sized. The rearrangement joins TRBV30 to TRBJ1-1; D remains ambiguous. Deletions cut 8 bases from V and 0 bases from J, with 10 bases between. This CDR3 has 12 residues. Germline-derived CDR1 and CDR2 are GTSNPN and SVGIG (reference sequence). The CDR3 loop is CARDGVNTEAFF. CDR3 sequence (DNA): TGTGCCCGCGACGGGGTGAACACTGAAGCTTTCTTT. The full variable domain, its missing parts supplied by reference TRBV30 and TRBJ1-1, is SQTIHQWPATLVQPVGSPLSLECTVEGTSNPNLYWYRQAAGRGLQLLFYSVGIGQISSEVPQNLSASRPQDRQFILSSKKLLLSDSGFYLCARDGVNTEAFFGQGTRLTVV.

This clone was observed once. The gene calls are TRBV6-5 and TRBJ2-7, with TRBD1 identical over 8 bases. V lost 5 bases to trimming and J lost 4 bases; unmatched junction nucleotides: 10. Germline V gene lookup returns CDR1 MNHEY and CDR2 SVGAGI. The CDR3 loop spans 15 amino acids. Here the CDR3 DNA reads TGTGCCAGCAGTGTCTCAGGGGGCGTCGGATACGAGCAGTACTTC. Its translation is CASSVSGGVGYEQYF.

This clone appeared many times. The J gene is TRBJ2-1, the V gene TRBV6-1, with TRBD2 identical over 12 bases. Germline CDR1 is MNHNS and CDR2 is SASEGT. V shed 3 bases, J shed 8 bases, and the junction held 8 bases outside the gene matches. There are 16 residues in the CDR3. CDR3 bases: TGTGCCAGCAGTGATTCCCCTAGCGGGAGGGCCTATGAGCAGTTCTTC. Its protein product is CASSDSPSGRAYEQFF.

The chain has TRBV6-5 and TRBJ1-5, with D perhaps matching TRBD1 (6 bases). V was shortened by 0 bases and J by 5 bases, with 11 bases between the two germline ends. CDR3 length: 15 residues. The V gene's germline CDR1 is MNHEY and CDR2 SVGAGI. DNA of the CDR3: TGTGCCAGCAGTTACTCGATGGCAGGGGATCAGCCCCAGCATTTT. It yields the protein CASSYSMAGDQPQHF.

This clone was observed a few times. This rearrangement joins TRBV7-9 to TRBJ1-2, with 9 positions matching TRBD1. From germline, CDR1 is SEHNR and CDR2 FQNEAQ (reference sequence). The CDR3 consists of 13 residues. V was clipped by 5 bases and J by 5 bases; unmatched bases: 3. CDR3 sequence: CASSPGTGYGYTF. As DNA, the CDR3 is TGTGCCAGCAGCCCAGGGACAGGGTATGGCTACACCTTC.